This T cell receptor beta chain was observed in a study of identical twins. General study points: Less excess twin sharing appeared in beta out-of-frame sequences. Analyses of zero insertions could, in part, be confounded by invariant MAIT and iNKT cells. The study found that models underestimated out-of-frame TCR alpha sharing in monozygotic twins. Alpha sequences that were out-of-frame and twin-shared showed an excess of low generation probability.

CDR1 and CDR2 from the germline V gene are MDHEN and SYDVKM. Germline trimming cut 4 bases from V and 6 bases from J; bases unmatched to any gene: 13. CDR3 length: 17 residues. TCRdb recomputed calls from the 5' RACE reads with MiXCR, one row per CDR3 protein. The top ten hold just over 7% of the sample, which has 300,000 to 400,000 distinct CDR3 sequences, about 12% seen once. Comment on this clonotype: The antigen is not known.

These data also featured in a second study, about yellow fever vaccine responses in identical twins.

The chain is built from TRBV28 and TRBJ1-2; TRBD1 agrees at 11 bases. What was sequenced was CD8+ T cells sorted from blood. The receptor comes from a woman in her late teens or twenties in good health. The CDR3 coding sequence is TGTGCCAGCAGTTCCTGGACAGGGGGCGCATCCCTGGATGGCTACACCTTC. Residues: CASSSWTGGASLDGYTF.